The table lists the clone carrying this T cell receptor beta chain with a few counts. The antigen remains undetermined. The data stem from a study of post-analysis software for immune sequencing data. Study-level findings and limits: Among a handful of TRBV segments more frequent in patients than controls were TRBV5-6, TRBV5-1 and TRBV20-1. Diversity measured as normalized Chao1 was significantly lower in multiple sclerosis patients than in controls.

TCR beta cDNA libraries had unique molecular identifiers. T cells numbering roughly 0.85 to 11 million yielded around 500,000 cDNA molecules. TCRdb itself ran the PCR reads through MiXCR, one entry per CDR3 protein. The sample shows roughly 650,000 distinct CDR3 sequences, 59% of them seen only once. This CDR3 contains 13 residues. CDR1 is MNHEY and CDR2 is SVGAGI in the germline V gene. V gave up 0 bases and J gave up 5 bases, with 8 bases separating them. This TCR was recovered from a girl between 2 and 10 years old with multiple sclerosis. Sequenced sample: blood. The chain combines TRBV6-5 with TRBJ2-7; D is ambiguous. Written as DNA, the CDR3 is TGTGCCAGCAGTTACTCGGTTAGCCACGAGCAGTACTTC. Its protein product is CASSYSVSHEQYF.